The source of this T cell receptor beta chain is a study of metastatic and nonmetastatic thyroid tumors (dated by TCRdb to about 2020). Notes on the research overall: Repertoires from peripheral blood and from tumor or nodule tissue samples of malignant and benign thyroid patients were compared. Summary of the overall study and its limitations: In both blood and tumor samples, malignant tumors were reported to have significantly higher TCR beta diversity than benign nodules.

As encoded in the germline V gene (reference sequence), CDR1 is MNHEY while CDR2 is SMNVEV. V is clipped by 7 bases and J by 0 bases, and the sequence between their germline boundaries is 7 bases long. Counted from cysteine to phenylalanine, this CDR3 has 12 amino acids. Only CDR3 DNA remains: 36 bases, in frame from the first base. On this clone: Its antigen specificity is not known. Base qualities are not provided; no much larger clone lies one nucleotide away.

No treatment had been received by any patient before thyroid surgery. The study retrospectively analysed patient clinical samples collected from about 2012 to 2018 using T-cell receptor beta sequencing. Library preparation employed PCR. The instrument was an Illumina HiSeq 4000. High-throughput sequencing was used to profile the TCR beta-chain CDR3 region of every patient. Under the source paper's analysis protocol: Drawing on CDR3 differences between clinicopathological groups, the researchers built a classifier meant to tell apart patients with distant-metastatic papillary thyroid cancer. The Shannon index was used to measure repertoire diversity, and the Morisita-Horn index was used to measure how similar tumor and blood repertoires were. The public reads were reanalyzed by TCRdb: fastp trimming at Q25, MiXCR alignment, in-frame beta chains only. What appears here as the V and J calls and clone size reflects TCRdb's work, not the paper's. Present in this sample are over 6,500 clones, roughly 30% of which were seen just once. Of the sample, less than 15% falls within the top ten clones.

This receptor was taken from a female donor with papillary thyroid cancer or a benign thyroid nodule (not recorded which). Some clones in this sample may be carry-over from other donors' samples. The source material was adjacent normal tissue. Recombination linked TRBV27 to TRBJ2-7; the D gene is not confidently resolved. The sequenced DNA: TGTGCCAGCACAGACAACTCCTACGAGCAGTACTTC. Translated, it gives CASTDNSYEQYF.